A selection of T cell receptor beta chains follows, all from one sample in a study of a mutant IDH1 vaccine in newly diagnosed glioma. No antigen is known for these receptors. Sequencing was performed with immunoSEQ multiplex PCR; in TCRdb, only in-frame clones are kept and a portion is missing. The sample lists approximately 60,000 clones, about 87% occurring once. The sequencing here drew on PBMCs, taken from a glioma patient whose treatment included an IDH1 peptide vaccine. These receptor sequences come from a middle-aged man with glioma. CDR3s include the opening cysteine and the closing phenylalanine or tryptophan. The D gene is left open where the match is weak. The listing skips clone size in some rows; elsewhere it reads once, few, many or a size class.

abundance | j_gene | v_gene | d_gene | CDR3aa | CDR3nt
. | TRBJ1-2 | TRBV4-1 | TRBD1 | CASSQDPGGFYGYTF | TGCGCCAGCAGCCAAGACCCAGGGGGCTTCTATGGCTACACCTTC
. | TRBJ2-1 | TRBV5-5 | . | CASSLMGDSYNEQFF | TGTGCCAGCAGCTTGATGGGGGATTCCTACAATGAGCAGTTCTTC
. | TRBJ2-3 | TRBV13 | TRBD1 | CASRRQGGTDTQYF | TGTGCCAGCAGGCGACAGGGTGGCACAGATACGCAGTATTTT
. | TRBJ2-1 | TRBV5-6 | . | CASGNNEQFF | TGTGCCAGCGGAAACAATGAGCAGTTCTTC
. | TRBJ2-2 | TRBV27 | . | CASSLFSTSGTGELFF | TGTGCCAGCAGTTTATTTTCCACAAGTGGGACCGGGGAGCTGTTTTTT
. | TRBJ1-1 | TRBV9 | . | CASSPGLTRGNTEAFF | TGTGCCAGCAGCCCCGGGTTAACCAGGGGGAACACTGAAGCTTTCTTT
few | TRBJ1-5 | TRBV6-1 | . | CASRGERGANQPQHF | TGTGCCAGCAGGGGGGAGAGGGGGGCCAATCAGCCCCAGCATTTT
. | TRBJ1-1 | TRBV6-1 | TRBD1 | CASTGQYNTEAFF | TGTGCCAGCACGGGACAGTACAACACTGAAGCTTTCTTT
once | TRBJ1-1 | TRBV29-1 | . | CSAPLEGAEAFF | TGCAGCGCCCCCCTGGAGGGAGCTGAAGCTTTCTTT
once | TRBJ2-7 | TRBV5-5 | TRBD2 | CASSLGTTEQYF | TGTGCCAGCAGCCTCGGGACTACCGAGCAGTACTTC
. | TRBJ2-2 | TRBV7-3 | . | CASSLLDHPFGELFF | TGTGCCAGCAGCTTACTAGACCATCCTTTCGGGGAGCTGTTTTTT
few | TRBJ2-7 | TRBV5-1 | TRBD2 | CASSWTSGGQYEQYF | TGCGCCAGCAGCTGGACTAGCGGGGGTCAATACGAGCAGTACTTC
. | TRBJ2-7 | TRBV6-5 | . | CASRGVGGPAYEQYF | TGTGCCAGCAGGGGAGTGGGCGGTCCGGCCTACGAGCAGTACTTC
few | TRBJ2-1 | TRBV14 | . | CASSPILGGVWANEQFF | TGTGCCAGCAGCCCCATCCTAGGGGGAGTATGGGCCAATGAGCAGTTCTTC
. | TRBJ2-2 | TRBV2 | TRBD2 | CATGLAGVAGELFF | TGTGCCACGGGACTAGCGGGAGTTGCCGGGGAGCTGTTTTTT
. | TRBJ2-7 | TRBV25-1 | . | CASGRFLYEQYF | TGTGCCAGCGGAAGGTTCCTCTACGAGCAGTACTTC
. | TRBJ2-2 | TRBV7-7 | . | CASSPHSGAGELFF | TGTGCCAGCAGCCCTCACTCGGGGGCCGGGGAGCTGTTTTTT
. | TRBJ2-2 | TRBV28 | . | CASSRPGSPNTGELFF | TGTGCCAGCAGTCGCCCGGGGTCTCCCAACACCGGGGAGCTGTTTTTT
few | TRBJ2-7 | TRBV6-1 | TRBD1 | CASSVTGVSYEQYF | TGTGCCAGCAGTGTGACAGGGGTTAGCTACGAGCAGTACTTC
. | TRBJ1-2 | TRBV27 | TRBD1 | CASSLSAGGYYGYTF | TGTGCCAGCAGTTTATCGGCAGGGGGCTACTATGGCTACACCTTC
. | TRBJ1-2 | TRBV19 | . | CASSISITHGYTF | TGTGCCAGTAGTATCTCCATAACCCATGGCTACACCTTC
. | TRBJ2-7 | TRBV29-1 | TRBD2 | CSVDGLAGSYEQYF | TGCAGCGTTGATGGACTAGCGGGCTCCTACGAGCAGTACTTC
. | TRBJ2-3 | TRBV5-4 | TRBD2 | CASSPPGLAGGGTQYF | TGTGCCAGCAGCCCGCCGGGACTAGCGGGAGGTGGTACGCAGTATTTT
. | TRBJ2-2 | TRBV13 | TRBD2 | CASSKGLVRGGELFF | TGTGCCAGCAGCAAAGGACTAGTACGAGGCGGGGAGCTGTTTTTT
. | TRBJ2-7 | TRBV11-3 | TRBD1 | CASSPGTGSSYEQYF | TGTGCCAGCAGCCCCGGGACAGGGAGCTCCTACGAGCAGTACTTC
. | TRBJ1-2 | TRBV12-5 | . | CASGLVRGNGYTF | TGTGCTAGTGGTTTGGTAAGGGGAAATGGCTACACCTTC
. | TRBJ1-2 | TRBV18 | . | CASSLRGALNYGYTF | TGTGCCAGCTCACTCCGTGGGGCCCTTAACTATGGCTACACCTTC
. | TRBJ2-2 | TRBV19 | . | CASSIATAGSGELFF | TGTGCCAGTAGTATAGCAACGGCGGGGTCCGGGGAGCTGTTTTTT
. | TRBJ2-1 | TRBV5-3 | . | CARSFCRPRFF | TGTGCCAGAAGCTTCTGCCGTCCCCGGTTCTTC
. | TRBJ2-7 | TRBV7-6 | . | CASSYTEGNEQYF | TGTGCCAGCAGCTACACTGAAGGAAACGAGCAGTACTTC
. | TRBJ2-7 | TRBV10-2 | TRBD1 | CASSEAQGSSYEQYF | TGCGCCAGCAGTGAGGCACAGGGGTCCTCCTACGAGCAGTACTTC
. | TRBJ2-4 | TRBV7-2 | . | CATGEGGARGNIQYF | TGTGCCACCGGCGAGGGGGGGGCGCGTGGAAACATTCAGTACTTC
. | TRBJ2-7 | TRBV30 | TRBD2 | CALPPGTSGKYYEQYF | TGTGCCCTTCCCCCCGGGACTAGCGGGAAATACTACGAGCAGTACTTC
. | TRBJ2-1 | TRBV28 | TRBD2 | CASSLGLAGDNEQFF | TGTGCCAGCAGCCTGGGACTAGCGGGGGACAATGAGCAGTTCTTC
. | TRBJ1-2 | TRBV6-5 | TRBD1 | CASSYSDRGYYGYTF | TGTGCCAGCAGTTACTCGGACAGGGGATACTATGGCTACACCTTC
. | TRBJ2-5 | TRBV5-1 | . | CASSQSGTQETQYF | TGCGCCAGCAGCCAGTCCGGGACCCAAGAGACCCAGTACTTC
few | TRBJ1-1 | TRBV21-1 | . | CASSKGGVGTEAFF | TGTGCCAGCAGCAAAGGGGGGGTGGGCACTGAAGCTTTCTTT
. | TRBJ1-5 | TRBV27 | . | CASSPTRGDQPQHF | TGTGCCAGCAGTCCGACACGGGGGGACCAGCCCCAGCATTTT
. | TRBJ2-7 | TRBV7-2 | TRBD2 | CASSPTSGGTYEQYF | TGTGCCAGCAGCCCGACTAGCGGGGGGACCTACGAGCAGTACTTC
few | TRBJ1-1 | TRBV12-5 | TRBD1 | CASGRQGNTEAFF | TGTGCTAGTGGACGACAGGGGAACACTGAAGCTTTCTTT
. | TRBJ2-7 | TRBV7-3 | TRBD1 | CASSLTGGSYEQYF | TGTGCCAGCAGCTTGACAGGGGGCTCCTACGAGCAGTACTTC
once | TRBJ2-7 | TRBV5-6 | . | CASSLTGSRGEQYF | TGTGCCAGCAGCTTGACAGGGTCGAGGGGCGAGCAGTACTTC
. | TRBJ2-7 | TRBV28 | . | CASSLGGSSYEQYF | TGTGCCAGCAGTTTAGGGGGGTCCTCCTACGAGCAGTACTTC
. | TRBJ1-5 | TRBV5-1 | . | CASSQNDREPNQPQHF | TGCGCCAGCAGCCAAAACGACAGAGAACCCAATCAGCCCCAGCATTTT
. | TRBJ2-1 | TRBV29-1 | TRBD2 | CSGTGTSGYNEQFF | TGCAGCGGTACCGGGACTAGCGGCTACAATGAGCAGTTCTTC
. | TRBJ2-5 | TRBV4-1 | . | CASSLAIQETQYF | TGCGCCAGCAGCCTCGCGATCCAAGAGACCCAGTACTTC
. | TRBJ2-1 | TRBV6-5 | TRBD2 | CASSRTSGKYNEQFF | TGTGCCAGCAGCCGGACTAGCGGGAAGTACAATGAGCAGTTCTTC
. | TRBJ1-2 | TRBV5-6 | . | CASSFDRTNYGYTF | TGTGCCAGCAGCTTCGACAGAACTAACTATGGCTACACCTTC
. | TRBJ2-5 | TRBV19 | TRBD2 | CASSIETSGVRETQYF | TGTGCCAGTAGTATAGAGACTAGCGGGGTACGAGAGACCCAGTACTTC
. | TRBJ2-7 | TRBV12-5 | . | CASEEGYEQYF | TGTGCTAGTGAAGAAGGATACGAGCAGTACTTC
. | TRBJ2-7 | TRBV7-9 | . | CASSLVRVEQYF | TGTGCCAGCAGCTTAGTTCGGGTCGAGCAGTACTTC
. | TRBJ2-1 | TRBV2 | . | CASLGQVRNEQFF | TGTGCCAGCTTAGGGCAGGTTAGGAATGAGCAGTTCTTC
. | TRBJ2-3 | TRBV4-3 | TRBD1 | CASARDRGTQYF | TGCGCCAGCGCTCGGGACAGGGGAACACAGTATTTT
. | TRBJ2-7 | TRBV20-1 | . | CSARESYEQYF | TGCAGTGCTAGAGAGTCCTACGAGCAGTACTTC
. | TRBJ2-7 | TRBV6-5 | . | CASSSPTGVEQYF | TGTGCCAGCAGTTCCCCGACGGGGGTCGAGCAGTACTTC
. | TRBJ1-4 | TRBV9 | TRBD1 | CASSRSGTGGVLVEKLFF | TGTGCCAGCAGCAGATCCGGGACAGGGGGCGTGCTAGTCGAAAAACTGTTTTTT
. | TRBJ1-1 | TRBV6-6 | . | CASTLRNTEAFF | TGTGCCAGCACCCTTCGGAACACTGAAGCTTTCTTT
. | TRBJ1-2 | TRBV19 | . | CASSILGTAGDYGYTF | TGTGCCAGTAGTATACTTGGGACGGCCGGAGACTATGGCTACACCTTC
. | TRBJ1-4 | TRBV5-1 | . | CASRYRGTNEKLFF | TGCGCCAGCAGATACCGGGGCACTAATGAAAAACTGTTTTTT
. | TRBJ2-2 | TRBV7-7 | . | CASSFARSGELFF | TGTGCCAGCAGCTTCGCACGCTCCGGGGAGCTGTTTTTT